This entry lists 2 T cell receptor beta chains sequenced from one sample in a study of control samples from healthy donors and cancer patients. Clones were sequenced by immunoSEQ multiplex PCR, and TCRdb holds only the in-frame ones, with some missing. The sample lists about 28,000 clones; around 80% were seen once. The sample taken for sequencing was PBMCs. These receptors were taken from a man aged 60 to 75 with head and neck cancer.

This sequence joins TRBV7-2 and TRBJ1-3; no clear D. This CDR3 is built from 13 residues. Looked up from germline, CDR1 is SGHTA and CDR2 is FQGNSA. V lost 5 bases, J lost 7 bases, and 12 bases lay in between. In DNA form, the CDR3 reads TGTGCCAGCAGCAAAAAAAGCTGGAACACCATATATTTT. Translation: CASSKKSWNTIYF.

CDR3 in amino acids: CAIRDTREQYF. Here the CDR3 DNA reads TGTGCCATCAGGGACACGCGCGAGCAGTACTTC. This chain links TRBV10-3 with TRBJ2-7; D might be TRBD1 (5 bases). CDR1 ENHRY and CDR2 SYGVKD come from the germline V gene. This CDR3 contains 11 residues. Trimming removed 6 bases at V and 6 bases at J, with 9 bases between.